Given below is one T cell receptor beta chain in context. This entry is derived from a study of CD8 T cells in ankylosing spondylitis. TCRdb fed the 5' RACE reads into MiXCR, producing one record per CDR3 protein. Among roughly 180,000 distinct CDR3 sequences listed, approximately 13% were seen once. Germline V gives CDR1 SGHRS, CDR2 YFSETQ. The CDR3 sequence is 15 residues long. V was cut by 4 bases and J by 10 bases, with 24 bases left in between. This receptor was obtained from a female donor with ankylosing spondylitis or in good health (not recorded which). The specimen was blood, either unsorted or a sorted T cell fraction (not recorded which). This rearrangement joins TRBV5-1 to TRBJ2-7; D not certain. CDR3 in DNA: TGCGCCAGCAGCCCCCGACCCCAGTCCATCAACGGTCAGTACTTC. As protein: CASSPRPQSINGQYF.